The 21 T cell receptor beta chains below were found in one sample sequenced in a study of blood T cell repertoires in COVID-19. Using immunoSEQ multiplex PCR, the repertoire was profiled, and TCRdb retains in-frame clones only, with some absent. The table shows 240,000 or so clones, with approximately 78% occurring only once. Sequencing was done on a sample of peripheral blood. These receptors were collected from a woman aged 55-70 years with active or convalescent COVID-19.

The genes are TRBV5-6 and TRBJ2-2; D perhaps matches TRBD1 (5 bases). Per the germline V gene, CDR1 is SGHDT and CDR2 is YYEEEE. The CDR3 extends over 15 amino acids. Trimming left V 1 base short and J 3 bases short, with 10 bases between. CDR3 loop: CASSLNRLYTGELFF. CDR3 nucleotides: TGTGCCAGCAGCTTGAACAGGCTGTACACCGGGGAGCTGTTTTTT.

This chain connects TRBV7-2 to TRBJ2-3, with TRBD2 matching 10 bases. V lost 1 base and J lost 5; bases outside the gene matches: 6. CDR1 SGHTA and CDR2 FQGNSA come from the germline V gene. CDR3 length: 16 amino acids. CDR3 DNA: TGTGCCAGCAGCTTAGAATTAGCGGGGGGTCAAGATACGCAGTATTTT. This translates into CASSLELAGGQDTQYF.

The rearrangement links TRBV19 to TRBJ2-7; weak D call: TRBD1 (6 bases). With 4 bases removed from V and 3 bases from J, the gap between germline ends came to 16 bases. Germline CDR1 is LNHDA and CDR2 is SQIVND (reference sequence). CDR3 length: 15 amino acids. This CDR3 is CASSSSQGSGYEQYF. DNA for the CDR3: TGTGCCAGTAGTAGCTCACAGGGTTCGGGCTACGAGCAGTACTTC.

The rearrangement uses TRBV7-3 and TRBJ2-5, with TRBD1 as a possible D gene (5 bases). The CDR3 totals 15 residues. The V end lost 5 bases, the J end lost 5 bases, and 18 bases lay between the germline ends. Looked up from germline, CDR1 is SGHTA and CDR2 is FQGTGA. CDR3 in amino acids: CASSPSPQGWETQYF. The CDR3 coding sequence is TGTGCCAGCAGCCCCTCACCCCAGGGATGGGAGACCCAGTACTTC.

This clone was detected only a few times. This chain uses TRBV2 with TRBJ1-6, with TRBD1 as a possible D gene (6 bases). From germline, CDR1 is SNHLY and CDR2 FYNNEI. V was clipped by 4 bases and J by 0 bases, with 7 bases between them. The CDR3 runs 15 residues. The CDR3 loop is CASSADSSYNSPLHF. The DNA for the CDR3 is TGTGCCAGCAGTGCGGACAGCTCCTATAATTCACCCCTCCACTTT.

This clone was observed once. The J gene is TRBJ2-7, the V gene TRBV6-5; D unresolved. V was clipped by 6 bases and J by 5 bases, with 17 bases between them. This CDR3 spans 14 amino acids. Germline CDR1 is MNHEY and CDR2 is SVGAGI. The CDR3 protein is CASRTTLPSDEQYF. In nucleotides, the CDR3 is TGTGCCAGCAGAACAACACTACCAAGTGACGAGCAGTACTTC.

The rearrangement joins TRBV12-2 to TRBJ2-2; the DNA was not used to check the table's D call, TRBD2. TRBV12-2 is a documented pseudogene. The CDR3 extends over 18 amino acids. CDR3 nucleotides: TGTGCAAGTCGCTTGGGGGGGACATCTTCGACGAACACCGGGGAGCTGTTTTTT. This gives the protein CASRLGGTSSTNTGELFF.

The chain uses TRBV6-5 and TRBJ1-2; D is ambiguous. Germline V gene lookup returns CDR1 MNHEY and CDR2 SVGAGI. The CDR3 consists of 13 residues. V lost 4 bases to trimming and J lost 5 bases, with 11 bases between them. The chain's CDR3 is CASSFRRGYGYTF. The CDR3, as DNA: TGTGCCAGCAGTTTCCGTCGGGGTTATGGCTACACCTTC.

This clone has a single count. V is TRBV27 and J is TRBJ1-2; no clear D. CDR1 and CDR2 from the germline V gene are MNHEY and SMNVEV (reference sequence). V dropped 2 bases and J dropped 3 bases, with 13 bases sitting between them. The CDR3 has 15 residues. The CDR3 reads CASSLARRSHYGYTF. The CDR3 region has the DNA TGTGCCAGCAGTTTAGCACGGAGGAGCCACTATGGCTACACCTTC.

The V gene is TRBV6-5, the J gene TRBJ1-6; D may be TRBD1 (5 bases). Deletions cut 6 bases from V and 6 bases from J, with 12 bases between. Germline lookup yields CDR1 MNHEY and CDR2 SVGAGI. The length of the CDR3 is 14 residues. CDR3 sequence reads: CASRIQVPNSPLHF. The CDR3 DNA reads as TGTGCCAGCAGGATACAGGTTCCTAATTCACCCCTCCACTTT.

A note on this clone: This CDR3 is also generated by other DNA sequences in the sample. The V gene is TRBV4-1, the J gene TRBJ2-7, with D possibly matching TRBD1 (5 bases). CDR3 length equals 15 residues. V dropped 0 bases and J dropped 0 bases, with 9 bases sitting between them. Germline V gene data show CDR1 as MGHRA and CDR2 as YSYEKL. CDR3 protein: CASSQDRDSSYEQYF. CDR3 nucleotides: TGCGCCAGCAGCCAAGATCGTGACAGCTCCTACGAGCAGTACTTC.

V is TRBV9 and J is TRBJ1-2, with unresolved D. This CDR3 spans 15 amino acids. Germline V lookup: CDR1 SGDLS, CDR2 YYNGEE. Trimming shortened V by 3 bases and J by 8 bases, and 20 bases separated the two germline ends. CDR3 DNA: TGTGCCAGCAGCGCCACCCGGGAGCCCGGGCGAGGCTACACCTTC. Its translation is CASSATREPGRGYTF.

This chain joins TRBV4-1 and TRBJ2-7; TRBD1 might be the D (8 bases). V dropped 1 base and J dropped 4 bases, with 26 bases sitting between them. Germline V gives CDR1 MGHRA, CDR2 YSYEKL. CDR3 length equals 19 residues. The CDR3 protein is CASSQAGGQAMSDAYEQYF. CDR3 bases: TGCGCCAGCAGCCAAGCGGGGGGACAGGCCATGTCGGACGCGTACGAGCAGTACTTC.

The chain uses TRBV7-2 and TRBJ1-1; D call uncertain. This CDR3 has 15 residues. The germline V and J ends were trimmed by 5 bases and 0 bases, with 13 bases remaining between them. Per germline, CDR1 SGHTA and CDR2 FQGNSA. CDR3 residues: CASSTRLDLNTEAFF. The CDR3 nucleotides are TGTGCCAGCAGCACACGTCTTGATCTGAACACTGAAGCTTTCTTT.

This clone was observed a single time. The chain employs TRBV5-3 and TRBJ2-2, with 8 bases fitting TRBD2. TRBV5-3 is labeled an ORF, and its function is uncertain. The CDR3 covers 18 residues. The ends lost 7 bases at V and 0 bases at J; junction bases unmatched: 14. The CDR3 bases are TGTGCCAGACGCAAAGGCACTAGCGGCCCTCCGAACACCGGGGAGCTGTTTTTT. Protein sequence: CARRKGTSGPPNTGELFF.

The V gene is TRBV27, the J gene TRBJ2-1; TRBD2 agrees at 12 bases. With 6 bases clipped from V and 8 bases from J, the junction kept 5 bases outside the gene matches. This CDR3 has 14 amino acids. The germline V gene has CDR1 MNHEY and CDR2 SMNVEV (reference sequence). The CDR3 coding sequence is TGTGCCAGCAGAACTAGCGGGGGGCGCGATGAGCAGTTCTTC. The encoded protein is CASRTSGGRDEQFF.

The table lists this clone with a few counts. CDR3 nucleotide sequence: TGCAGCGTCTGGGAGGGAGGCGAGCAGTACTTC. It specifies CSVWEGGEQYF. The chain couples TRBV29-1 to TRBJ2-7, with 7 bases aligning to TRBD2. Trimming cost V 6 bases and J 6 bases; bases outside gene matches: 5. The CDR3 has 11 residues. Germline lookup yields CDR1 SQVTM and CDR2 ANQGSEA.

The V and J genes are TRBV2 and TRBJ2-2; 8 bases match TRBD2. Germline V gives CDR1 SNHLY, CDR2 FYNNEI. V was pared by 6 bases and J by 3 bases, with 12 bases of the junction left unmatched. There are 17 residues in the CDR3. The CDR3 loop is CASRGSRAGAYTGELFF. The CDR3, as DNA: TGTGCCAGCAGGGGAAGTCGAGCGGGGGCGTACACCGGGGAGCTGTTTTTT.

The rearrangement joins TRBV3-1 (or the pseudogene TRBV3-2) to TRBJ2-2; D not certain. The V end was cut by 0 bases, the J end by 8 bases, with 13 bases between. Germline CDR1 is LGHDT and CDR2 is YNNKEL (reference sequence). CDR3 length equals 15 residues. CDR3 protein: CASSQEQLYPGELFF. CDR3 sequence (DNA): TGTGCCAGCAGCCAAGAGCAACTCTACCCGGGGGAGCTGTTTTTT.

This clone was observed a few times. This chain's CDR3 is CASSEGRRTYGMSPYEQYF. In nucleotides, the CDR3 is TGTGCCAGCAGCGAGGGTCGGCGGACCTACGGGATGAGCCCCTACGAGCAGTACTTC. The genes are TRBV7-6 and TRBJ2-7, with D possibly TRBD2 on 5 matching bases. V was shortened by 5 bases and J by 2 bases, with 28 bases between the two germline ends. The V gene's germline CDR1 is SGHVS and CDR2 FNYEAQ. The CDR3 contains 19 residues.

This rearrangement joins TRBV10-3 to TRBJ1-4, with TRBD1 matching 8 bases. The germline V gene encodes CDR1 ENHRY and CDR2 SYGVKD. The length of the CDR3 is 13 residues. Unmatched junction bases numbered 7, after V lost 8 bases and J lost 8 bases. CDR3: CAIAQGEGEKLFF. The CDR3 nucleotides are TGTGCCATCGCACAGGGGGAGGGCGAAAAACTGTTTTTT.